This TCR beta chain was observed in a study of blood T cells in healthy people across ages. With a J-beta primer mix and a sample-barcoded 5' primer, a second PCR ran about 7 to 12 cycles. TCRdb redid the calling of the 5' RACE reads with MiXCR, one entry per CDR3 protein. The table records more than 1,000,000 distinct CDR3 sequences, approximately 25% of them present only once. This clonotype occurred a few times. What it binds is unknown. The study's findings and limits: Correlation between TCR beta diversity and naive T cell percentage was strong. With unsorted PBMCs, a conclusive comparison of naive versus antigen-experienced cells was not possible.

The CDR3 is made up of 15 amino acids. Trimming at V came to 2 bases and at J to 3 bases, leaving 3 bases not matched to a gene. CDR1 and CDR2 from the germline V gene are LGHNA and YSLEER. The data also belong to a second study, concerning T cells of mothers and their children. That paper adds: Sample barcodes and 2-4 random nucleotides were added by the M1S primer of the second PCR.

The sequence was collected from a girl aged 2 to 9 in good health. This chain joins TRBV4-3 and TRBJ2-7; 11 bases agree with TRBD2. The sequencing sample was made of blood. The CDR3 DNA reads TGCGCCAGCAGCCAAACTAGCGGGGGCTTCTACGAGCAGTACTTC. Protein: CASSQTSGGFYEQYF.